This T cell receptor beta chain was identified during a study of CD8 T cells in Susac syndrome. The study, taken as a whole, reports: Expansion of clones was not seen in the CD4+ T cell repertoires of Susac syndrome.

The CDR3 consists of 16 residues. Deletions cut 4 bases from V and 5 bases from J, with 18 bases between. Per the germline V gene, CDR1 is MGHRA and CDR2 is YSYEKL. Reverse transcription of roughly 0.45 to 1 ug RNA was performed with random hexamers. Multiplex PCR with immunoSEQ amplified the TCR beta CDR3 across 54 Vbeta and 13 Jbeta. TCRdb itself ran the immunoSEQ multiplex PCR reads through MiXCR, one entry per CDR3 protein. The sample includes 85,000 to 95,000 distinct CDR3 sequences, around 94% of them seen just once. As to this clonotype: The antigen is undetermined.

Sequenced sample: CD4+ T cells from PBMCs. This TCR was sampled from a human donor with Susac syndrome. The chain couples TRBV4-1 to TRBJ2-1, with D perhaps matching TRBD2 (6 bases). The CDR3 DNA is TGCGCCAGCAGCCTGGCTAGGGCGGGGCACAACAATGAGCAGTTCTTC. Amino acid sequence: CASSLARAGHNNEQFF.